This TCR beta chain was documented in a study of cytomegalovirus exposure and HLA in healthy donors. Study information: Of the donors genotyped, about 390 in all, around 76% fell in the Caucasian-associated ancestry cluster.

This clone has more than one count but fewer than ten. Its antigen remains unidentified. J was trimmed by 7 bases and V by 3 bases; bases with no gene match: 7. The germline gives CDR1 GTSNPN, CDR2 SVGIG (reference sequence). The CDR3 has 15 amino acids. PCR used 60 Vbeta primers and 13 Jbeta primers. Profiled with immunoSEQ multiplex PCR; TCRdb holds only in-frame clones, not every one. The data hold fewer than 110,000 clones, with approximately 89% observed a single time. Whole-study results and caveats: A highly shared variant cluster was judged a likely technical artifact. There were a few CMV-associated chains whose specificity for CMV antigens was confirmed in vitro.

This chain joins TRBV30 and TRBJ1-5, with TRBD1 matching 12 bases. Sequencing was done on a sample of PBMCs. The TCR was taken from a man under 40 in good health and CMV-seronegative. In DNA form, the CDR3 reads TGTGCCTGGAGAGCCGGGACAGGGGGCCGACAGCCCCAGCATTTT. It codes for CAWRAGTGGRQPQHF.